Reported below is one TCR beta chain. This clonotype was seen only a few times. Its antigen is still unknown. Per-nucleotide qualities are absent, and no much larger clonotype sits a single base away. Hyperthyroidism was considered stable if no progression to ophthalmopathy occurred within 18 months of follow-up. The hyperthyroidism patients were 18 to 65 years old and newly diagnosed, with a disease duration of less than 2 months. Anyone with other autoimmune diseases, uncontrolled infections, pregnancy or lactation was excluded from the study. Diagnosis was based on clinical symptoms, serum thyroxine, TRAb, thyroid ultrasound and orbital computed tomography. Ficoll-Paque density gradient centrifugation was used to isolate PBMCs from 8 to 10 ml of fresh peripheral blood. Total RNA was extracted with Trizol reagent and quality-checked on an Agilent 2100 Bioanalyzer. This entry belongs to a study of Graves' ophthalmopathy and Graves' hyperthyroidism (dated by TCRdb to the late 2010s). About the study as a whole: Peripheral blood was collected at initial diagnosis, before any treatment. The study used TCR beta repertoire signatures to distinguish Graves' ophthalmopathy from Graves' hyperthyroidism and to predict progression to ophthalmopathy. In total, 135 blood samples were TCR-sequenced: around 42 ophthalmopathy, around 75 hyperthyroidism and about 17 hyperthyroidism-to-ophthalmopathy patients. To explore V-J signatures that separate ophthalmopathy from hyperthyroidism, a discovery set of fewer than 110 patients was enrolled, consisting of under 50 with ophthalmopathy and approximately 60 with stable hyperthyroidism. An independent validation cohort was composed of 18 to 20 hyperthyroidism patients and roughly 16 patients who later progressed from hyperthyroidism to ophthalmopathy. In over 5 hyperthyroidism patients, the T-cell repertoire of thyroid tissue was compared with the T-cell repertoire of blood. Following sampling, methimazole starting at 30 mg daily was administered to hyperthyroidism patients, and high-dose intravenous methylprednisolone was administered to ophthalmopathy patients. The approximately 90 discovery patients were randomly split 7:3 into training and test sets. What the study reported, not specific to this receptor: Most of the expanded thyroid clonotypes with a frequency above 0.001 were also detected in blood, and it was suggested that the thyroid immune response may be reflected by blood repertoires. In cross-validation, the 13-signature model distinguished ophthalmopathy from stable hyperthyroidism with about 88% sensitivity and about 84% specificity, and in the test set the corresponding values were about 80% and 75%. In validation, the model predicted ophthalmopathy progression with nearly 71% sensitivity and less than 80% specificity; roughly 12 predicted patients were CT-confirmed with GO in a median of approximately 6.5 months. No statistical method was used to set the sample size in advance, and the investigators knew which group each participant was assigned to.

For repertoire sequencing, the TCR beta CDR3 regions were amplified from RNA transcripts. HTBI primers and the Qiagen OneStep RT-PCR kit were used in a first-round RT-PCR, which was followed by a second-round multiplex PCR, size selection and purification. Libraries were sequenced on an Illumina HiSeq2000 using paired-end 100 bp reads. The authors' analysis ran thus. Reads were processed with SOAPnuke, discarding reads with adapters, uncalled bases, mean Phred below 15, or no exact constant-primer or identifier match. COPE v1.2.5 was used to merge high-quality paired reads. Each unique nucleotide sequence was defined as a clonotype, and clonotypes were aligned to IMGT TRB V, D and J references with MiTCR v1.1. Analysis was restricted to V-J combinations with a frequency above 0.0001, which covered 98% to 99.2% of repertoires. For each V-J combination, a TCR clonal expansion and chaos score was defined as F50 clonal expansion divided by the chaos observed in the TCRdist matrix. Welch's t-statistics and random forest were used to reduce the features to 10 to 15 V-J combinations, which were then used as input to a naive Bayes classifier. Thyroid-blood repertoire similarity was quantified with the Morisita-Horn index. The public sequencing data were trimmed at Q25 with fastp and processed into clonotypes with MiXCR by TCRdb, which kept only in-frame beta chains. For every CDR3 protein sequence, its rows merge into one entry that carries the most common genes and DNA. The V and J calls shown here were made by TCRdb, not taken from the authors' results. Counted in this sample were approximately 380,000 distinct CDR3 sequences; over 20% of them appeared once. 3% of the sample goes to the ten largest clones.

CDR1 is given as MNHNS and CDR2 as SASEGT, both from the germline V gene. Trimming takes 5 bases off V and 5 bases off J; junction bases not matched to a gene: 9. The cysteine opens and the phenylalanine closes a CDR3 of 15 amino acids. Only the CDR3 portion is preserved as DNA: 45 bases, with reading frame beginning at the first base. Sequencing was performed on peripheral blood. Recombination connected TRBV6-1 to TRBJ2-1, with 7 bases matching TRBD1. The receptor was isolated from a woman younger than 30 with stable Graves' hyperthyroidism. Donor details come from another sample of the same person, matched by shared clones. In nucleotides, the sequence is TGTGCCAGCAGTAGCCCGACAGGGATTAACAATGAGCAGTTCTTC. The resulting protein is CASSSPTGINNEQFF.